What follows are 8 T cell receptor beta chains derived from one specimen sequenced in a study of beta chain features in type 1 diabetes. These TCRs are of unknown antigen specificity. Notes on the study in general: A moderate, significant TCRB CDR3 shortening appeared in type 1 diabetes across four CD4+ subsets.

Isolated RNA was reverse transcribed in full, so expressed TCRB transcripts were sequenced. Some clones are missing from TCRdb's copy, which holds only in-frame ones; the method was immunoSEQ multiplex PCR. The sample includes 200,000 to 300,000 clones, approximately 10% of them seen just once. Sequencing used naive CD4+ T cells from blood. The source of these receptors is a man aged 25-40 years with type 1 diabetes.

This clone was seen more than once but under ten times. Germline and junction disagree at one end, which may indicate a read error. The chain uses TRBV7-9 and TRBJ1-4, with TRBD1 identical over 7 bases. The length of the CDR3 is 12 residues. In germline, CDR1 is SEHNR, CDR2 FQNEAQ (reference sequence). The CDR3 nucleotides read TGTGCCAGCAGCTTAGAAGGCAGGGGGGTTGTTTTT. Translating gives CASSLEGRGVVF. Full variable domain (remainder filled in from reference TRBV7-9 and TRBJ1-4): DTGVSQNPRHKITKRGQNVTFRCDPISEHNRLYWYRQTLGQGPEFLTYFQNEAQLEKSRLLSDRFSAERPKGSFSTLEIQRTEQGDSAMYLCASSLEGRGVVFGSGTQLSVL.

This clone came up a few times. This chain uses TRBV7-8 with TRBJ1-1, with D maybe TRBD1 (5 bases). This CDR3 has 13 residues. Per the germline V gene, CDR1 is SGHVS and CDR2 is FQNEAQ. Deletions cut 5 bases from V and 6 bases from J, with 13 bases between. CDR3 amino acids: CASSERAGAEAFF. The CDR3 region has the DNA TGTGCCAGCAGCGAAAGGGCGGGGGCTGAAGCTTTCTTT.

CDR3 nucleotide sequence: TGTGCCACCCCTAGGTATGGGGAGGCCCAGTACTTC. Residues: CATPRYGEAQYF. This sequence joins TRBV2 and TRBJ2-5, with a possible D match to TRBD2 (6 bases). Germline V gene data show CDR1 as SNHLY and CDR2 as FYNNEI. This CDR3 has 12 amino acids. V shed 10 bases and J shed 9 bases, with 18 bases lying between them.

Only a few counts were recorded for this clone. This chain joins TRBV18 and TRBJ1-5, with no clear D. Germline V CDR1 and CDR2: KGHSH, LQKENI. This CDR3 spans 13 amino acids. V was trimmed by 6 bases and J by 3 bases, leaving 9 bases between them. The CDR3 nucleotides are TGTGCCAGCTCCGTGAGTTACAATCAGCCCCAGCATTTT. Encoded protein: CASSVSYNQPQHF.

This chain connects TRBV19 to TRBJ2-1; 7 bases are shared with TRBD1. The V gene end was trimmed by 6 bases and the J gene end by 0 bases; junction bases not matched to a gene: 5. Germline V gives CDR1 LNHDA, CDR2 SQIVND (reference sequence). The CDR3 covers 15 residues. Written as DNA, the CDR3 is TGTGCCAGTAGAGACAGGGCGAGCTCCTACAATGAGCAGTTCTTC. Protein: CASRDRASSYNEQFF.

The CDR3: CASSLLGYTDTQYF. As DNA, the CDR3 is TGTGCCAGCAGCTTGCTGGGCTACACAGATACGCAGTATTTT. The chain couples TRBV5-4 to TRBJ2-3; D unclear. Germline CDR1 is SGHNT and CDR2 is YYREEE (reference sequence). This CDR3 is 14 amino acids long. V was shortened by 1 base and J by 2 bases, with 8 bases between the two germline ends. Full variable domain (outside the CDR3, taken from reference TRBV5-4 and TRBJ2-3): ETGVTQSPTHLIKTRGQQVTLRCSSQSGHNTVSWYQQALGQGPQFIFQYYREEENGRGNFPPRFSGLQFPNYSSELNVNALELDDSALYLCASSLLGYTDTQYFGPGTRLTVL.

The sample holds a few counts of this clone. The chain is built from TRBV28 and TRBJ2-4; weak D call: TRBD1 (6 bases). V gave up 4 bases and J gave up 10 bases, with 17 bases separating them. The length of the CDR3 is 14 residues. Per the germline V gene, CDR1 is MDHEN and CDR2 is SYDVKM. The CDR3 nucleotides are TGTGCCAGCAGTTCCGGACAGCCGAGGGGGATTCAGTACTTC. This codes for CASSSGQPRGIQYF.

This clone was picked up a small number of times. The chain joins TRBV4-1 to TRBJ1-5; perhaps TRBD1 as D (5 bases). The CDR3 spans 17 residues. With 1 base removed from V and 0 bases from J, the gap between germline ends came to 13 bases. Looked up from germline, CDR1 is MGHRA and CDR2 is YSYEKL. The CDR3 sequence: CASSQVYQGYSNQPQHF. The CDR3 coding sequence is TGCGCCAGCAGCCAAGTGTATCAGGGATATAGCAATCAGCCCCAGCATTTT.